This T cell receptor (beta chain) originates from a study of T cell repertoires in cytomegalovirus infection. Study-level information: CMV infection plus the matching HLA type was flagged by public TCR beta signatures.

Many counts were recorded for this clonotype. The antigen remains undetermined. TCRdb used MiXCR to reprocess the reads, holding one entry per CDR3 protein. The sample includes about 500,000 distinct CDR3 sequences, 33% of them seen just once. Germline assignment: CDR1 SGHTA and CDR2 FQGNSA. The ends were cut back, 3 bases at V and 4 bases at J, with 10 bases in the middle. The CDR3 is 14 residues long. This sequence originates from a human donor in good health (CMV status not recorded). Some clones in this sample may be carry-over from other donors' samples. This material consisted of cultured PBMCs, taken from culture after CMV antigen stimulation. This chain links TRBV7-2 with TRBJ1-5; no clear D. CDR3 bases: TGTGCCAGCAGCTTGGGATCGGGGAATCAGCCCCAGCATTTT. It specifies CASSLGSGNQPQHF.